This record covers a single T cell receptor beta chain. Which antigen it targets is not known. No qualities accompany the bases; no much larger clone lies one base away. For sequencing of the TCRbeta CDR3 region, genomic DNA was extracted from the sorted cells. The immunoSEQ Assay was used for sequencing of TCRbeta CDR3 regions. As stored in TCRdb, this immuneACCESS dataset retains in-frame rearrangements with V and J assigned. A fraction of the clones does not appear; measured against another copy, unresolved V genes explain less than half of the discrepancy, and the remainder lacks a known reason. In this sample the table shows some 71,000 clones, 86% of which occur a single time. The ten largest clones take up around 2.8% of the sample. Trimming removed 0 bases from V and 4 bases from J, leaving 7 bases between the germline ends. The CDR3 has 14 amino acids, counting the end cysteine and phenylalanine. The kept DNA is CDR3 alone, 42 bases in frame from the first base. According to the germline V gene (reference sequence), CDR1 reads MNHNY and CDR2 reads SVGAGI.

The sample originates from a study of OX40 agonist ivuxolimab in advanced cancers. About the study as a whole: Ivuxolimab was an agonistic, fully human IgG2 monoclonal antibody directed against OX40 (CD134), a costimulatory receptor. Of the approximately 53 patients in dose escalation, about 20 had hepatocellular carcinoma, approximately 15 had melanoma, 9 had renal cell carcinoma and 9 had head and neck cancer. Peripheral TCRbeta sequencing was intended to test whether TCR sequence diversity was altered and clonal T-cell expansion was caused by ivuxolimab. The monotherapy dose-escalation portion (N of about 50 patients) of the phase I ivuxolimab trial is reported in the paper. Three dose-escalation patients achieved partial responses, one with hepatocellular carcinoma and two with cutaneous melanoma. Prior anti-PD-1, anti-PD-L1 or anti-CTLA-4 therapy was permitted, and checkpoint inhibitors had been received by less than 45% of dose-escalation patients. Intravenous ivuxolimab was administered to patients every 2 weeks at six dose levels: 0.01, 0.1, 0.3, 1.5, 3 and 10 mg/kg. In the dose-escalation cohort, roughly 80% of patients were male, and the mean age was around 60 years, with a range of roughly 20 to 80. Beyond this particular receptor, the publication reports: In partial responders in the 0.1-3.0 mg/kg groups, normalized peripheral clonal expansion was found to be among the lowest, especially among CD8+ T cells. After ivuxolimab, CD8+ T cells had more expanded clones than CD4+ T cells on average. Which antigens the clonally expanded peripheral T cells were specific for was not determined. At doses of 0.1 to 3.0 mg/kg, clonal expansion of both CD4+ and CD8+ blood T cells was observed from baseline to week 6. Low levels of normalized T-cell clonal expansion were also seen in some patients who did not respond.

Patients with autoimmune disease history or receiving systemic immunosuppression were excluded from the trial. In every dose cohort, peripheral blood was drawn for TCR sequencing at baseline, cycle 4 day 1, and cycle 7 day 1. Samples were obtained from an open-label, multicenter, first-in-human phase I dose-escalation trial of ivuxolimab. Adults with locally advanced or metastatic head and neck squamous cell, hepatocellular, melanoma or renal cell carcinoma were enrolled in the trial. CD4+ and CD8+ T cells were sorted separately from peripheral blood before TCR sequencing. The sequences come from CD4+ or CD8+ T cells sorted from blood, collected in a trial of the OX40 agonist ivuxolimab. Rearrangement joined TRBV6-6 to TRBJ2-1, with the D segment identity uncertain. This clonotype originated in an adult with an advanced solid tumor such as melanoma, head and neck, liver or kidney cancer. The CDR3 protein is CASSYSDGYNEQFF. In nucleotides, the sequence is TGTGCCAGCAGTTACTCTGACGGGTACAATGAGCAGTTCTTC.